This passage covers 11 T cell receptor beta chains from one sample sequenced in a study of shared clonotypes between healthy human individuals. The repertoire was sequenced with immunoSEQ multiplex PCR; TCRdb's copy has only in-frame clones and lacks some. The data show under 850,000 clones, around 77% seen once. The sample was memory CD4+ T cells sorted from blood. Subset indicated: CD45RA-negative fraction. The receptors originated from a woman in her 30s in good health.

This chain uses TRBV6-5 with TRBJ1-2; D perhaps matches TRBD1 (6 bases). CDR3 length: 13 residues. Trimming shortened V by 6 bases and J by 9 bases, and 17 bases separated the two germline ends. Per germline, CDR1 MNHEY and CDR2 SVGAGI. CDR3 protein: CASRVPQGRSYTF. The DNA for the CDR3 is TGTGCCAGCAGGGTACCACAGGGTAGGAGCTACACCTTC.

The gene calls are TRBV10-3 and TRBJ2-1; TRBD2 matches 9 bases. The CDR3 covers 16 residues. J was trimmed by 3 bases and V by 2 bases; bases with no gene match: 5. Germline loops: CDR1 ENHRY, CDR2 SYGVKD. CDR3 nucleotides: TGTGCCATCAGTGAGGGGACTAGCTCATACTACAATGAGCAGTTCTTC. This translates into CAISEGTSSYYNEQFF.

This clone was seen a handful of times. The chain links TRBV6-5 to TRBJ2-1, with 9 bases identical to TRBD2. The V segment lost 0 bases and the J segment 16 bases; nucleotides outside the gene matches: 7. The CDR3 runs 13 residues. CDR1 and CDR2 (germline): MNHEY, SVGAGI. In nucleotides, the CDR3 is TGTGCCAGCAGTTACTCGAGGCGGGAGGGCCTTTTCTTC. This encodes CASSYSRREGLFF.

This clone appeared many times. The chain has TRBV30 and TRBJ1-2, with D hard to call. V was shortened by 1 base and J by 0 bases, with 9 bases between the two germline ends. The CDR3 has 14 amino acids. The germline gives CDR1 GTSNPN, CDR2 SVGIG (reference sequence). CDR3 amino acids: CAWSGRWTNYGYTF. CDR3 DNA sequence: TGTGCCTGGAGTGGGCGTTGGACTAACTATGGCTACACCTTC.

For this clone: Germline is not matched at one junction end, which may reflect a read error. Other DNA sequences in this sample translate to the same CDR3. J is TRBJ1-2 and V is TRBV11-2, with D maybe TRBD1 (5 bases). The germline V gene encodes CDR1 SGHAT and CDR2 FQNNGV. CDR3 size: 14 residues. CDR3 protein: CASSLDRANYGYTF. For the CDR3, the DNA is TGTGCCAGCAGCCTAGACAGAGCTAACTATGGCTACACCTTC.

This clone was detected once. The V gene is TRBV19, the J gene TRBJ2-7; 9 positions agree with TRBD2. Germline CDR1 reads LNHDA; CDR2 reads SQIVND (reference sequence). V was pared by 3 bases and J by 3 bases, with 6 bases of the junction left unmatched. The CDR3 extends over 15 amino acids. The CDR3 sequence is CASSMTSGGYYEQYF. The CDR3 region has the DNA TGTGCCAGTAGTATGACTAGCGGAGGCTACTACGAGCAGTACTTC.

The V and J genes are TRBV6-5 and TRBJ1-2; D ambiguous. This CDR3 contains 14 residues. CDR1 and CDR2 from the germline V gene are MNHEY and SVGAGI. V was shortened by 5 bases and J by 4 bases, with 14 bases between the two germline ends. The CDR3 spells CASSSQALSYGYTF. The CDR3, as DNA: TGTGCCAGCAGTAGTCAGGCCCTTTCCTATGGCTACACCTTC.

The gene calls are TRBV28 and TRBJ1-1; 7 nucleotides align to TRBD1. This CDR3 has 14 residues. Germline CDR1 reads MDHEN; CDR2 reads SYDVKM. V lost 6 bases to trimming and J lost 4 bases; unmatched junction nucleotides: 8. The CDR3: CASSQGGVSTEAFF. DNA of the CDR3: TGTGCCAGCAGCCAGGGGGGCGTTAGCACTGAAGCTTTCTTT.

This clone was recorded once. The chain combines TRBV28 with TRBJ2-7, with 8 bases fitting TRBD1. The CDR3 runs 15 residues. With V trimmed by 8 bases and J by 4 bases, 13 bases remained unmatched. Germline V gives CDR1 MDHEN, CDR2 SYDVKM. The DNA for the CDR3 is TGTGCCAGCGTCCCCGGACAGGGAAGTAGTTACGAGCAGTACTTC. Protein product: CASVPGQGSSYEQYF.

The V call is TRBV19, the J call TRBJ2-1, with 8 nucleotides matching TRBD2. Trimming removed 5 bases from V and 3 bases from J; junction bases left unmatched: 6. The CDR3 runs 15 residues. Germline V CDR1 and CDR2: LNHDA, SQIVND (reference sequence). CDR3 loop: CASSRGLADYNEQFF. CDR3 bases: TGTGCCAGTAGTCGCGGACTAGCCGACTACAATGAGCAGTTCTTC.

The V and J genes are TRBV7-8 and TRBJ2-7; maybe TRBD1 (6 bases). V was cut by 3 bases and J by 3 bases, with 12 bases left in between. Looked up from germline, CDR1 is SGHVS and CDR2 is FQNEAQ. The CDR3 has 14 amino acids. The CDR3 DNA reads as TGTGCCAGCAGCTTTCGAGGGGGTAACTACGAGCAGTACTTC. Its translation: CASSFRGGNYEQYF. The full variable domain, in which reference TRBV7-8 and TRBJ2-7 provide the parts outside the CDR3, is GAGVSQSPRYKVAKRGQDVALRCDPISGHVSLFWYQQALGQGPEFLTYFQNEAQLDKSGLPSDRFFAERPEGSVSTLKIQRTQQEDSAVYLCASSFRGGNYEQYFGPGTRLTVT.